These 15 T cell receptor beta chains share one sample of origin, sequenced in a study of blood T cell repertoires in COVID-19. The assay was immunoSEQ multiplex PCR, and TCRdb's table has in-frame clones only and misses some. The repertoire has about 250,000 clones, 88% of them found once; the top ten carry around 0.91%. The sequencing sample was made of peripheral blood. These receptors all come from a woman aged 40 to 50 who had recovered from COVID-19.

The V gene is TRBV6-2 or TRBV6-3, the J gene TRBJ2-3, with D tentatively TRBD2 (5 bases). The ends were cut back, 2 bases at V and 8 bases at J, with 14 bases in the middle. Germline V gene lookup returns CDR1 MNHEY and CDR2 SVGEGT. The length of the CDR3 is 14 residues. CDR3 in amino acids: CASSYDGLPLTQYF. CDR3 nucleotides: TGTGCCAGCAGTTACGACGGACTCCCCCTTACGCAGTATTTT.

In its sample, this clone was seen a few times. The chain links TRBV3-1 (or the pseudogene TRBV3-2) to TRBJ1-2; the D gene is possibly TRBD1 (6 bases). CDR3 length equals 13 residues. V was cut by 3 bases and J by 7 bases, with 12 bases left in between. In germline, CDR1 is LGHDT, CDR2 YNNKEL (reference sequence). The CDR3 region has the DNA TGTGCCAGCAGCCATAGGGGGTCTGGTGGCTACACCTTC. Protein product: CASSHRGSGGYTF.

Written as DNA, the CDR3 is TGTGCCTGGAGTGTCCGGGCAGCGGGGAACACTGAAGCTTTCTTT. This codes for CAWSVRAAGNTEAFF. This rearrangement joins TRBV30 to TRBJ1-1; D ambiguous. V lost 0 bases and J lost 1, with 12 bases in between. The CDR3 sequence is 15 residues long. From germline, CDR1 is GTSNPN and CDR2 SVGIG (reference sequence).

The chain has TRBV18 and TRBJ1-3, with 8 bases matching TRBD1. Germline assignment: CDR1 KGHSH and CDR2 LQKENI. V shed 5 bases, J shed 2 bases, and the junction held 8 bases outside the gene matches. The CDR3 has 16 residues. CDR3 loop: CASSGSRGPPGNTIYF. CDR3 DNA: TGTGCCAGCTCAGGTTCCAGGGGGCCGCCTGGAAACACCATATATTTT. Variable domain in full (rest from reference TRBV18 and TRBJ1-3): NAGVMQNPRHLVRRRGQEARLRCSPMKGHSHVYWYRQLPEEGLKFMVYLQKENIIDESGMPKERFSAEFPKEGPSILRIQQVVRGDSAAYFCASSGSRGPPGNTIYFGEGSWLTVV.

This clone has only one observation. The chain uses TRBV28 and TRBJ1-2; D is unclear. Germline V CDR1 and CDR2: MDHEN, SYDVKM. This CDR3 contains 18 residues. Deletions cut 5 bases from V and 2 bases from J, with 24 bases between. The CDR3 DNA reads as TGTGCCAGCAGTCCTCCGGGGTCGGGCGGCGCGGGCAACTATGGCTACACCTTC. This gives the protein CASSPPGSGGAGNYGYTF.

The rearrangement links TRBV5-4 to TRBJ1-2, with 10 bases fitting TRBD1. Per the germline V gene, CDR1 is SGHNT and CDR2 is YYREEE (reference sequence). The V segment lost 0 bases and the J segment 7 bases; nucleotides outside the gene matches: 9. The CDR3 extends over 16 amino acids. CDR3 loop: CASSLVGPGQGIGYTF. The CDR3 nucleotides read TGTGCCAGCAGCTTGGTGGGCCCGGGACAGGGGATTGGCTACACCTTC. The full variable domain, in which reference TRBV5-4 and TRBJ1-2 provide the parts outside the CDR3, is ETGVTQSPTHLIKTRGQQVTLRCSSQSGHNTVSWYQQALGQGPQFIFQYYREEENGRGNFPPRFSGLQFPNYSSELNVNALELDDSALYLCASSLVGPGQGIGYTFGSGTRLTVV.

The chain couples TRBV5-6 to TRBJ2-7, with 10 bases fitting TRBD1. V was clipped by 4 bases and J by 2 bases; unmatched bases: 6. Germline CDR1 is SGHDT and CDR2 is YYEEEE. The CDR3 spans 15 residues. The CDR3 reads CASSPWGQGPYEQYF. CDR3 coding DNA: TGTGCCAGCAGCCCCTGGGGACAGGGGCCCTACGAGCAGTACTTC.

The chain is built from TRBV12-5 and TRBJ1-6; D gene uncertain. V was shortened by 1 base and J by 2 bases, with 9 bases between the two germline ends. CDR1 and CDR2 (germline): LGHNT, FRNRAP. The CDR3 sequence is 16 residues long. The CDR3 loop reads CASGLGDITYNSPLHF. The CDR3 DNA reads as TGTGCTAGTGGTTTGGGCGACATCACCTATAATTCACCCCTCCACTTT. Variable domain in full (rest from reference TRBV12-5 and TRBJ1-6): DARVTQTPRHKVTEMGQEVTMRCQPILGHNTVFWYRQTMMQGLELLAYFRNRAPLDDSGMPKDRFSAEMPDATLATLKIQPSEPRDSAVYFCASGLGDITYNSPLHFGNGTRLTVT.

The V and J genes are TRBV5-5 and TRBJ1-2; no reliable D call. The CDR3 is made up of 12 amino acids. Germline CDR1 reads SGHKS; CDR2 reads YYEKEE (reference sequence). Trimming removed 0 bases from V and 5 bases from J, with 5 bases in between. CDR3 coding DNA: TGTGCCAGCAGCTTGGTCGGGTATGGCTACACCTTC. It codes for CASSLVGYGYTF.

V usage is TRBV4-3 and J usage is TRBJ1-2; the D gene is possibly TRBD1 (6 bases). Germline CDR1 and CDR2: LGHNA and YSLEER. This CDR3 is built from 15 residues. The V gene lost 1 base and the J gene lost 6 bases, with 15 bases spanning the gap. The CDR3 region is CASSQAGGSLDGYTF. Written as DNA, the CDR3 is TGCGCCAGCAGCCAAGCTGGGGGCAGTTTAGATGGCTACACCTTC.

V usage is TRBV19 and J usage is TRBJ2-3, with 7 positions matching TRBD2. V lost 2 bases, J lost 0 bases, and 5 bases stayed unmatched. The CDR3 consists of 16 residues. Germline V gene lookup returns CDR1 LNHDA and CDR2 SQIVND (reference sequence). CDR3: CASSILAGGSTDTQYF. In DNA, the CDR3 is TGTGCCAGTAGTATACTGGCCGGGGGGAGCACAGATACGCAGTATTTT.

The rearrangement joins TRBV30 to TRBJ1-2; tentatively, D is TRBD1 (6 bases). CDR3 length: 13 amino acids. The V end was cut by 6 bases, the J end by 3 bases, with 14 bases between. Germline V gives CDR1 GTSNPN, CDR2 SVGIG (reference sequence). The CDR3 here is CACLRGVDYGYTF. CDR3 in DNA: TGTGCCTGCCTCAGGGGAGTGGACTATGGCTACACCTTC.

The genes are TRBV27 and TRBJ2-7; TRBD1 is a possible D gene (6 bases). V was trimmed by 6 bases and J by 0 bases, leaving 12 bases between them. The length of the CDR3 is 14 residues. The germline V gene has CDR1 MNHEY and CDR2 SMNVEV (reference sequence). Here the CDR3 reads CASRARTVSYEQYF. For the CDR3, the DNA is TGTGCCAGCAGGGCGCGGACAGTCTCCTACGAGCAGTACTTC.

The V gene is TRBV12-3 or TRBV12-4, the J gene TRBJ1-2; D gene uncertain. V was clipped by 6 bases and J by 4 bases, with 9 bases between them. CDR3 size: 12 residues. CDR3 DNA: TGTGCCAGCAGCGGTACTAGCTATGGCTACACCTTC. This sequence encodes CASSGTSYGYTF.

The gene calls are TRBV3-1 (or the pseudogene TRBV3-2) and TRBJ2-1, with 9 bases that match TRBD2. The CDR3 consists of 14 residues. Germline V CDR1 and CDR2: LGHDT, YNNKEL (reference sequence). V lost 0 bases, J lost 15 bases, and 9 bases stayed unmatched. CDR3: CASSQDRASGAAFF. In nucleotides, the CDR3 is TGTGCCAGCAGCCAAGATCGGGCTAGCGGGGCCGCGTTCTTC.